A selection of T cell receptor beta chains follows, all from one sample in a study of OX40 agonist ivuxolimab in advanced cancers. The assay was immunoSEQ multiplex PCR, and TCRdb's table has in-frame clones only and misses some. The sample lists 80,000 to 85,000 clones; roughly 84% were seen once. The sample here was CD4+ or CD8+ T cells sorted from blood, taken in a trial of the OX40 agonist ivuxolimab. Every receptor here comes from an adult with an advanced solid tumor such as melanoma, head and neck, liver or kidney cancer. CDR3s include the opening cysteine and the closing phenylalanine or tryptophan. Each record gives: V gene, clone size, D gene, J gene, CDR3 protein, CDR3 DNA. A D gene is named only where the DNA matches it firmly. Clone size is not always given. Where it is, it says once, few, many or a class for expanded clones.

V: TRBV5-6; size: NA; D: TRBD1; J: TRBJ2-1; CDR3: CASSFSLGQALYNEQFF; DNA: TGTGCCAGCAGCTTTAGTTTAGGACAGGCTTTATACAATGAGCAGTTCTTC
V: TRBV10-3; size: NA; D: NA; J: TRBJ2-1; CDR3: CATILANEQFF; DNA: TGTGCCACGATACTAGCCAATGAGCAGTTCTTC
V: TRBV28; size: NA; D: TRBD1; J: TRBJ1-2; CDR3: CASRSATGNYGYTF; DNA: TGTGCCAGCAGGTCCGCGACAGGGAACTATGGCTACACCTTC
V: TRBV5-1; size: NA; D: NA; J: TRBJ2-1; CDR3: CASSLGTGLGNNEQFF; DNA: TGCGCCAGCAGCTTGGGGACGGGTCTAGGTAACAATGAGCAGTTCTTC
V: TRBV7-8; size: once; D: TRBD2; J: TRBJ2-7; CDR3: CASSTGTSGKPSYEQYF; DNA: TGTGCCAGCAGCACCGGGACTAGCGGGAAGCCATCCTACGAGCAGTACTTC
V: TRBV5-1; size: once; D: TRBD1; J: TRBJ2-7; CDR3: CASSKSTGPSLYEQYF; DNA: TGCGCCAGCAGCAAATCGACAGGGCCGTCCCTCTACGAGCAGTACTTC
V: TRBV18; size: NA; D: TRBD1; J: TRBJ1-3; CDR3: CASSPLPPTGDGNTIYF; DNA: TGTGCCAGCTCACCACTCCCTCCTACAGGGGACGGAAACACCATATATTTT
V: TRBV7-2; size: once; D: NA; J: TRBJ1-5; CDR3: CASRSRHGDNQPQHF; DNA: TGTGCCAGCAGGTCGAGACACGGGGACAATCAGCCCCAGCATTTT
V: TRBV9; size: few; D: TRBD1; J: TRBJ2-7; CDR3: CASSVGDRVHEQYF; DNA: TGTGCCAGCAGCGTAGGAGACAGGGTCCACGAGCAGTACTTC
V: TRBV11-3; size: NA; D: NA; J: TRBJ1-1; CDR3: CASSFKGNTEAFF; DNA: TGTGCCAGCAGCTTCAAGGGGAACACTGAAGCTTTCTTT
V: TRBV30; size: few; D: TRBD1; J: TRBJ1-1; CDR3: CAWSLNRGTEAFF; DNA: TGTGCCTGGAGTTTAAACAGGGGTACTGAAGCTTTCTTT
V: TRBV18; size: once; D: TRBD1; J: TRBJ2-1; CDR3: CASSPGTGGSGPYNEQFF; DNA: TGTGCCAGCTCACCAGGGACAGGGGGTTCGGGACCCTACAATGAGCAGTTCTTC
V: TRBV5-6; size: NA; D: NA; J: TRBJ1-3; CDR3: CASSLDRRINTIYF; DNA: TGTGCCAGCAGCTTGGACCGAAGGATAAACACCATATATTTT
V: TRBV5-4; size: NA; D: NA; J: TRBJ2-7; CDR3: CASSGGGRNIGEQYF; DNA: TGTGCCAGCAGCGGTGGTGGGCGGAACATAGGGGAGCAGTACTTC
V: TRBV9; size: NA; D: TRBD1; J: TRBJ1-1; CDR3: CASSVDRGGVNTEAFF; DNA: TGTGCCAGCAGCGTAGACAGGGGTGGGGTCAACACTGAAGCTTTCTTT
V: TRBV6-5; size: NA; D: NA; J: TRBJ1-5; CDR3: CASSYSGVAQPQHF; DNA: TGTGCCAGCAGTTACTCGGGGGTTGCGCAGCCCCAGCATTTT
V: TRBV19; size: NA; D: TRBD1; J: TRBJ1-1; CDR3: CASGQGGTEAFF; DNA: TGTGCCAGCGGACAGGGAGGGACTGAAGCTTTCTTT
V: TRBV6-5; size: NA; D: NA; J: TRBJ1-2; CDR3: CASRGAGLRYTF; DNA: TGTGCCAGCCGGGGGGCCGGGCTACGCTACACCTTC
V: TRBV14; size: NA; D: NA; J: TRBJ1-2; CDR3: CASSLNSRSGGYTF; DNA: TGTGCCAGCAGTCTAAACAGCCGAAGCGGTGGCTACACCTTC
V: TRBV10-2; size: once; D: TRBD1; J: TRBJ1-4; CDR3: CASSEGHPGTGKGKLFF; DNA: TGCGCCAGCAGTGAGGGGCACCCCGGGACAGGGAAAGGAAAACTGTTTTTT
V: TRBV2; size: NA; D: NA; J: TRBJ1-1; CDR3: CASTPTGNTEAFF; DNA: TGTGCCAGCACCCCCACGGGGAACACTGAAGCTTTCTTT
V: TRBV13; size: few; D: NA; J: TRBJ1-2; CDR3: CASSLGDLGHGYTF; DNA: TGTGCCAGCAGCTTAGGAGACCTGGGCCATGGCTACACCTTC
V: TRBV7-3; size: NA; D: TRBD1; J: TRBJ1-2; CDR3: CASSLVPQSTQGGYTF; DNA: TGTGCCAGCAGCTTGGTACCCCAGAGTACACAGGGGGGCTACACCTTC
V: TRBV7-2; size: NA; D: TRBD1; J: TRBJ1-1; CDR3: CASSPTGKTEAFF; DNA: TGTGCCAGCAGCCCGACAGGGAAAACTGAAGCTTTCTTT
V: TRBV2; size: NA; D: NA; J: TRBJ2-7; CDR3: CAGRKDEQYF; DNA: TGTGCCGGTAGGAAGGACGAGCAGTACTTC
V: TRBV10-3; size: few; D: TRBD1; J: TRBJ1-1; CDR3: CAIRETGRDTEAFF; DNA: TGTGCCATCAGGGAGACAGGGAGGGACACTGAAGCTTTCTTT
V: TRBV7-9; size: NA; D: NA; J: TRBJ2-5; CDR3: CASSFTQQETQYF; DNA: TGTGCCAGCAGCTTTACCCAGCAAGAGACCCAGTACTTC
V: TRBV13; size: NA; D: NA; J: TRBJ2-1; CDR3: CASSPGVNYNEQFF; DNA: TGTGCCAGCAGCCCGGGGGTCAACTACAATGAGCAGTTCTTC
V: TRBV7-3; size: NA; D: NA; J: TRBJ1-6; CDR3: CASSFSSYNSPLHF; DNA: TGTGCCAGCAGCTTCAGCTCCTATAATTCACCCCTCCACTTT
V: TRBV7-3; size: NA; D: NA; J: TRBJ1-1; CDR3: CASSLFIGTEAFF; DNA: TGTGCCAGCAGCTTATTTATTGGCACTGAAGCTTTCTTT
V: TRBV7-9; size: few; D: NA; J: TRBJ1-6; CDR3: CASSPAIYNSPLHF; DNA: TGTGCCAGCAGCCCCGCAATCTATAATTCACCCCTCCACTTT
V: TRBV6-5; size: NA; D: TRBD1; J: TRBJ2-7; CDR3: CASSRTGDFYYEQYF; DNA: TGTGCCAGCAGCCGGACAGGGGATTTTTACTACGAGCAGTACTTC
V: TRBV18; size: NA; D: TRBD2; J: TRBJ2-5; CDR3: CASSPSGGAETQYF; DNA: TGTGCCAGCTCACCAAGCGGGGGGGCCGAGACCCAGTACTTC
V: TRBV6-5; size: medium-sized; D: NA; J: TRBJ1-2; CDR3: CASRTATNYGYTF; DNA: TGTGCCAGCAGGACAGCAACTAACTATGGCTACACCTTC
V: TRBV5-1; size: NA; D: TRBD2; J: TRBJ2-3; CDR3: CASSGRGGRTDTQYF; DNA: TGCGCCAGCAGCGGGCGGGGGGGCCGCACAGATACGCAGTATTTT
V: TRBV19; size: NA; D: NA; J: TRBJ2-5; CDR3: CASSIAPLVGRRGQETQYF; DNA: TGTGCCAGTAGTATAGCCCCCTTAGTTGGGCGCAGAGGTCAAGAGACCCAGTACTTC
V: TRBV10-3; size: NA; D: NA; J: TRBJ2-7; CDR3: CATGRGANMNEQYF; DNA: TGTGCCACTGGACGGGGGGCCAATATGAACGAGCAGTACTTC
V: TRBV6-5; size: NA; D: TRBD1; J: TRBJ1-1; CDR3: CASRSSGGLEAFF; DNA: TGTGCCAGCAGGAGCTCAGGGGGCCTTGAAGCTTTCTTT
V: TRBV7-2; size: once; D: NA; J: TRBJ2-3; CDR3: CASSSRLGTQYF; DNA: TGTGCCAGCAGCTCACGACTGGGGACGCAGTATTTT
V: TRBV15; size: NA; D: NA; J: TRBJ1-5; CDR3: CATSRGDKRPQHF; DNA: TGTGCCACCAGCAGAGGGGACAAGAGGCCCCAGCATTTT